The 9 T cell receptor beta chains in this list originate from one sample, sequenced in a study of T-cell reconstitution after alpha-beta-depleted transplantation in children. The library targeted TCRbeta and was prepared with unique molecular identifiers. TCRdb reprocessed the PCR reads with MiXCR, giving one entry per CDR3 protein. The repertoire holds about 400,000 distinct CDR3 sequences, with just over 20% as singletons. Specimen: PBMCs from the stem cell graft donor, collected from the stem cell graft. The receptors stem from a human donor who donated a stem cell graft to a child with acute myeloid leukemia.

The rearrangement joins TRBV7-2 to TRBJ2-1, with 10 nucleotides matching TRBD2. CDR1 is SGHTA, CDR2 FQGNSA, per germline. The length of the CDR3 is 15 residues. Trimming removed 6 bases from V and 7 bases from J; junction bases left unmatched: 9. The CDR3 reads CASSLPAGGHNEQFF. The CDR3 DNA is TGTGCCAGCAGTCTTCCAGCGGGAGGGCATAATGAGCAGTTCTTC. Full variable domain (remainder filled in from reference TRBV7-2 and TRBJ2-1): GAGVSQSPSNKVTEKGKDVELRCDPISGHTALYWYRQSLGQGLEFLIYFQGNSAPDKSGLPSDRFSAERTGGSVSTLTIQRTQQEDSAVYLCASSLPAGGHNEQFFGPGTRLTVL.

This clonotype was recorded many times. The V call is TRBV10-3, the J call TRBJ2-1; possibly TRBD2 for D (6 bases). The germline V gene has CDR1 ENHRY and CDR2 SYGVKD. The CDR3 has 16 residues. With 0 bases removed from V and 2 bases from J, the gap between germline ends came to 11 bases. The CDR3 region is CAISESSGGTYNEQFF. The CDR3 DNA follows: TGTGCCATCAGTGAGTCTAGCGGAGGGACCTACAATGAGCAGTTCTTC.

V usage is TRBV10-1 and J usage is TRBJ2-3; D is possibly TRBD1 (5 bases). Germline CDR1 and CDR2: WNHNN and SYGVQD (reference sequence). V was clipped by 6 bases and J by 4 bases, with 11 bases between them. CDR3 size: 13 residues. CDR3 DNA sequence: TGCGCCAGCAGCCCCGACAGAGCAGATACGCAGTATTTT. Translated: CASSPDRADTQYF.

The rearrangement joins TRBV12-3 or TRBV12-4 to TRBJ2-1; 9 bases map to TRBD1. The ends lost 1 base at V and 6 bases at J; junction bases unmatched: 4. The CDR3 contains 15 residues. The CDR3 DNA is TGTGCCAGCAGTTTAGTCGGGACAGGGATCAATGAGCAGTTCTTC. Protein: CASSLVGTGINEQFF.

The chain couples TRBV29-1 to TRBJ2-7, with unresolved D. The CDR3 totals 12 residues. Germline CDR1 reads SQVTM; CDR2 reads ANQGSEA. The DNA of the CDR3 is TGCAGTTCTTTAGAGCAGGACTACGAGCAGTACTTC. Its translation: CSSLEQDYEQYF.

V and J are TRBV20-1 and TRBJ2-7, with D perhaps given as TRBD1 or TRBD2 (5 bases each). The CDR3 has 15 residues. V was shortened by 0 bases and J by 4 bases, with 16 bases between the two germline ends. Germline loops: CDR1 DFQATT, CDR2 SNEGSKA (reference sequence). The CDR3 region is CSARDPDRGVYEQYF. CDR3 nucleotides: TGCAGTGCTAGAGACCCCGATAGGGGAGTGTACGAGCAGTACTTC.

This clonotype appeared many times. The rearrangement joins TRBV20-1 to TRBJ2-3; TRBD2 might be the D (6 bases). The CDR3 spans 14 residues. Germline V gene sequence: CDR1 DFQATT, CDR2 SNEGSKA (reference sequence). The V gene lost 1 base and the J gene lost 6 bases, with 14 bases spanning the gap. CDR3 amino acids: CSARGAREFDTQYF. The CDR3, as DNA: TGCAGTGCTAGAGGGGCTCGGGAGTTCGATACGCAGTATTTT.

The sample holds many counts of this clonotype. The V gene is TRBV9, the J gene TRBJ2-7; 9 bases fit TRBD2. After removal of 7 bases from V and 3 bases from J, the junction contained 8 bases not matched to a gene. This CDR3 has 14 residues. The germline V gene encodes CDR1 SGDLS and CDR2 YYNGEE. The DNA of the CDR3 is TGTGCCAGCGGTCGGACTAGCGACCTCTACGAGCAGTACTTC. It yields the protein CASGRTSDLYEQYF.

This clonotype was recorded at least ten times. The CDR3 spells CASSLYRGRYEQYF. As DNA, the CDR3 is TGTGCCAGCAGCTTATACAGGGGGCGCTACGAGCAGTACTTC. V is TRBV5-6 and J is TRBJ2-7; 9 bases line up with TRBD1. The germline V gene has CDR1 SGHDT and CDR2 YYEEEE. The CDR3 is 14 amino acids. J was trimmed by 3 bases and V by 2 bases; bases with no gene match: 3. Filled out from reference TRBV5-6 and TRBJ2-7, the complete variable domain reads DAGVTQSPTHLIKTRGQQVTLRCSPKSGHDTVSWYQQALGQGPQFIFQYYEEEERQRGNFPDRFSGHQFPNYSSELNVNALLLGDSALYLCASSLYRGRYEQYFGPGTRLTVT.